One and the same sample provided the 15 T cell receptor beta chains below, sequenced in a study of T cell responses to AZD1222 COVID-19 vaccine. Data came from immunoSEQ multiplex PCR; TCRdb stores just in-frame clones and leaves some out. The sample lists around 140,000 clones; approximately 92% were seen once. The material was peripheral blood, obtained on day 0 of AZD1222 vaccination. These receptor sequences come from an adult in good health.

This clone appeared a single time. The V gene is TRBV24-1, the J gene TRBJ2-3; the D call may be TRBD1 or TRBD2 (5 bases each). With 0 bases removed from V and 9 bases from J, the gap between germline ends came to 9 bases. This CDR3 has 13 residues. The V gene's germline CDR1 is KGHDR and CDR2 SFDVKD. The chain's CDR3 is CATSDLGRQTQYF. Written as DNA, the CDR3 is TGTGCCACCAGTGATTTGGGGAGACAGACGCAGTATTTT.

The chain couples TRBV13 to TRBJ2-1; D possibly uses TRBD1 or TRBD2 (6 bases each). Germline V gene sequence: CDR1 PRHDT, CDR2 FYEKMQ (reference sequence). Between the trimmed V and J ends, which lost 5 bases and 8 bases, there was a span of 22 bases. The CDR3 runs to 16 residues. CDR3 sequence reads: CASSPETGRGFYEQFF. In DNA form, the CDR3 reads TGTGCCAGCAGCCCTGAGACAGGTCGGGGGTTCTATGAGCAGTTCTTC.

On this clone itself: This same CDR3 is encoded by further DNA sequences in the sample. The rearrangement links TRBV7-9 to TRBJ2-7; no clear D gene. With 3 bases removed from V and 3 bases from J, the gap between germline ends came to 3 bases. From germline, CDR1 is SEHNR and CDR2 FQNEAQ (reference sequence). This CDR3 spans 11 amino acids. The CDR3 DNA reads TGTGCCAGCAGCTTTAGCTACGAGCAGTACTTC. It specifies CASSFSYEQYF.

CDR3 nucleotides: TGTGCCAGCAGCTTGGACAGGGGAGGAGGCTACACCTTC. Translating gives CASSLDRGGGYTF. The V and J genes are TRBV7-8 and TRBJ1-2; 9 bases are shared with TRBD1. CDR1 and CDR2 (germline): SGHVS, FQNEAQ. This CDR3 is 13 amino acids long. V trimming: 3 bases; J trimming: 8 bases; junction bases outside the gene matches: 4.

The chain has TRBV15 and TRBJ2-7, with 13 bases matching TRBD2. The junction had 5 bases not matched to a gene; V was cut back by 1 base and J by 5 bases. The CDR3 is 16 amino acids. CDR1 and CDR2 from the germline V gene are LNHNV and YYDKDF (reference sequence). The CDR3 loop is CATSRALLAGGNEQYF. For the CDR3, the DNA is TGTGCCACCAGCAGAGCATTACTAGCGGGAGGGAACGAGCAGTACTTC.

The chain uses TRBV5-6 and TRBJ2-7; D not resolved. The V and J ends lost 2 bases and 5 bases respectively, with 8 bases between them. In germline, CDR1 is SGHDT, CDR2 YYEEEE. The CDR3 is 12 residues long. CDR3 in DNA: TGTGCCAGCAGCTTCTCTGGAAACGAGCAGTACTTC. Its protein is CASSFSGNEQYF.

Here the CDR3 reads CASSIDRGETQYF. The CDR3 bases are TGTGCCAGTAGTATAGACAGGGGAGAGACCCAGTACTTC. The J gene is TRBJ2-5, the V gene TRBV19; TRBD1 is a possible D gene (6 bases). The CDR3 has 13 residues. V was pared by 0 bases and J by 4 bases, with 6 bases between. Germline assignment: CDR1 LNHDA and CDR2 SQIVND (reference sequence).

The rearrangement links TRBV4-1 to TRBJ1-2; D unresolved. Trimming cost V 2 bases and J 8 bases, with 18 bases left between them. The CDR3 spans 15 residues. Per germline, CDR1 MGHRA and CDR2 YSYEKL. The CDR3 is CASSQFSIGPRGYTF. The CDR3 region has the DNA TGCGCCAGCAGCCAATTCTCAATAGGGCCTCGCGGCTACACCTTC.

This clone was picked up a small number of times. The chain uses TRBV4-1 and TRBJ2-7, with TRBD2 matching over 9 bases. The CDR3 covers 16 residues. Trimming removed 0 bases from V and 5 bases from J; junction bases left unmatched: 8. CDR1 is MGHRA, CDR2 YSYEKL, per germline. CDR3 DNA: TGCGCCAGCAGCCAAGAAAGAGCGGGAGGTACCGACGAGCAGTACTTC. Translating gives CASSQERAGGTDEQYF.

This chain joins TRBV10-2 and TRBJ2-7; D may be TRBD1 (6 bases). V was pared by 9 bases and J by 1 base, with 28 bases between. The germline V gene has CDR1 WSHSY and CDR2 SAAADI. This CDR3 has 18 residues. CDR3 sequence reads: CARANGQGTISGSYEQYF. DNA for the CDR3: TGCGCCAGAGCGAATGGCCAGGGGACGATTAGTGGATCCTACGAGCAGTACTTC.

The rearrangement links TRBV6-2 or TRBV6-3 to TRBJ2-1; no clear D gene. The CDR3 is 16 residues long. Deletions cut 6 bases from V and 0 bases from J, with 15 bases between. Looked up from germline, CDR1 is MNHEY and CDR2 is SVGEGT. Written as DNA, the CDR3 is TGTGCCAGCAGCCATCTCGGCGGACGCTCCTACAATGAGCAGTTCTTC. Residues: CASSHLGGRSYNEQFF.

The chain is built from TRBV10-3 and TRBJ1-5, with D hard to call. V was clipped by 7 bases and J by 0 bases, with 34 bases between them. CDR3 length equals 22 residues. Looked up from germline, CDR1 is ENHRY and CDR2 is SYGVKD. CDR3 coding DNA: TGTGCCATCAATCTTGTATCCGCCTTGCGGAACAGAAATAAAAATAGCAATCAGCCCCAGCATTTT. Translation: CAINLVSALRNRNKNSNQPQHF.

V gene TRBV15 combines with J gene TRBJ1-5; D call uncertain. CDR3 length: 13 amino acids. CDR1 and CDR2 (germline): LNHNV, YYDKDF (reference sequence). Trimming stripped 1 base from V and 6 bases from J, with 7 bases between. CDR3 amino acids: CATSRVGSQPQHF. CDR3 bases: TGTGCCACCAGCAGAGTTGGTAGTCAGCCCCAGCATTTT.

The count of this clone is one. Here the CDR3 reads CSVAWGAVYGYTF. Written as DNA, the CDR3 is TGCAGCGTTGCTTGGGGCGCGGTCTATGGCTACACCTTC. The rearrangement links TRBV29-1 to TRBJ1-2, with D maybe TRBD1 (5 bases). CDR3 length equals 13 residues. In germline, CDR1 is SQVTM, CDR2 ANQGSEA. V was clipped by 4 bases and J by 4 bases, with 13 bases between them.

The V call is TRBV10-1, the J call TRBJ1-2; D is perhaps TRBD1 (5 bases). This CDR3 has 13 amino acids. Germline CDR1 WNHNN, CDR2 SYGVQD (reference sequence). The V and J ends lost 2 bases and 5 bases respectively, with 9 bases between them. CDR3 protein: CASSEGTEYGYTF. Written as DNA, the CDR3 is TGCGCCAGCAGTGAGGGGACTGAGTATGGCTACACCTTC.